These T cell receptor beta chains were read from a single sample in a study of T cells after posttransplantation cyclophosphamide. This table comes from immunoSEQ multiplex PCR, and its TCRdb copy is limited to in-frame clones, with some not included. In total the sample includes about 40,000 clones, none of them seen once. Sequencing was carried out using PBMCs. These receptors all come from a man aged 25-45 years in good health and a related stem cell transplant donor. Each CDR3 is given with its conserved first and last residue. The D gene is left open where the match is weak. Not every row has a clone size; where given, it reads once, few, many or a size class.

D gene,clone size,J gene,V gene,CDR3 protein,CDR3 DNA
TRBD2,many,TRBJ2-7,TRBV15,CATSRPGLDSYEQYF,TGTGCCACCAGCAGACCCGGACTAGACTCCTACGAGCAGTACTTC
NA,many,TRBJ2-3,TRBV2,CASKSPPGGTSTDTQYF,TGTGCCAGCAAGTCCCCTCCCGGGGGAACTAGCACAGATACGCAGTATTTT
NA,many,TRBJ2-1,TRBV4-1,CASSPNVREQFF,TGCGCCAGTAGCCCGAATGTTCGGGAGCAGTTCTTC
TRBD1,many,TRBJ2-2,TRBV24-1,CATSLQGDTGELFF,TGTGCCACCAGTCTTCAGGGGGACACCGGGGAGCTGTTTTTT
NA,NA,TRBJ2-5,TRBV6-5,CASRQLTRGETQYF,TGTGCCAGCAGGCAACTAACTAGAGGCGAGACCCAGTACTTC
TRBD1,few,TRBJ1-4,TRBV28,CASSLSTGVNEKLFF,TGTGCCAGCAGTTTATCTACAGGGGTAAATGAAAAACTGTTTTTT
TRBD2,NA,TRBJ2-3,TRBV28,CASSFASGGPDTQYF,TGTGCCAGCAGTTTCGCTAGCGGGGGGCCAGATACGCAGTATTTT
NA,many,TRBJ1-6,TRBV4-2,CASSLEAKGRVVNSPLHF,TGTGCCAGCAGCCTCGAAGCTAAAGGGCGTGTTGTTAATTCACCCCTCCACTTT
TRBD1,many,TRBJ1-6,TRBV2,CAGQGAIGSPLHF,TGTGCCGGACAGGGGGCGATCGGTTCACCCCTCCACTTT
NA,many,TRBJ1-4,TRBV15,CATSRDFSATNEKLFF,TGTGCCACCAGCAGAGATTTCAGTGCAACTAATGAAAAACTGTTTTTT
NA,NA,TRBJ2-2,TRBV28,CASSLGGLNTGELFF,TGTGCCAGCAGTTTAGGCGGGTTGAACACCGGGGAGCTGTTTTTT
TRBD2,few,TRBJ2-7,TRBV30,CAWRIGTTPYEQYF,TGTGCCTGGAGAATCGGGACTACGCCCTACGAGCAGTACTTC
NA,medium-sized,TRBJ2-7,TRBV19,CASSVTERYEQYF,TGTGCCAGTAGCGTCACAGAAAGGTACGAGCAGTACTTC
NA,few,TRBJ2-3,TRBV7-9,CASSLEEGTQYF,TGTGCCAGCAGCTTAGAAGAGGGTACGCAGTATTTT
NA,many,TRBJ1-5,TRBV7-9,CASSSHRDNQPQHF,TGTGCCAGCAGCTCCCACAGGGACAATCAGCCCCAGCATTTT
TRBD2,many,TRBJ2-2,TRBV5-1,CASSLASGRTGELFF,TGCGCCAGCAGCTTGGCTAGCGGTAGGACCGGGGAGCTGTTTTTT
TRBD1,NA,TRBJ1-5,TRBV12-3/TRBV12-4,CASGAGGSNQPQHF,TGTGCCAGCGGGGCAGGGGGGAGCAATCAGCCCCAGCATTTT
TRBD1,many,TRBJ2-7,TRBV28,CASSPRGTAHYEQYF,TGTGCCAGCAGTCCCCGTGGGACAGCCCACTACGAGCAGTACTTC
TRBD1,many,TRBJ1-2,TRBV10-3,CAIRQGGGYTF,TGTGCCATCAGACAGGGGGGGGGCTACACCTTC
TRBD1,many,TRBJ2-7,TRBV6-6,CASSRQGCGEQYF,TGTGCCAGCAGTCGACAGGGCTGTGGCGAGCAGTACTTC
TRBD2,NA,TRBJ2-4,TRBV7-8,CASSTGLSDDIQYF,TGTGCCAGCAGCACGGGACTAAGCGATGACATTCAGTACTTC
TRBD2,few,TRBJ2-3,TRBV5-5,CASSPRLAGEDTQYF,TGTGCCAGCAGCCCACGACTAGCGGGGGAAGATACGCAGTATTTT
TRBD2,many,TRBJ2-3,TRBV27,CASSLVGAGGPTDTQYF,TGTGCCAGCAGTTTAGTTGGAGCGGGGGGCCCCACAGATACGCAGTATTTT
TRBD1,many,TRBJ1-2,TRBV4-1,CTSSLSDRGTDGYTF,TGCACCAGCAGCCTCTCGGACAGGGGTACTGATGGCTACACCTTC
TRBD2,many,TRBJ2-7,TRBV19,CASGTGLAGTYGQYF,TGTGCCAGCGGGACAGGACTAGCGGGTACCTACGGGCAGTACTTC
NA,many,TRBJ1-1,TRBV12-3/TRBV12-4,CASVAGSRQAFF,TGTGCCAGCGTGGCGGGCTCACGGCAAGCTTTCTTT